This TCR beta chain was sequenced during a study of T cell responses to AZD1222 COVID-19 vaccine. The study's findings and limits: Among spike-specific TCRs, nearly half reportedly target unmutated variant regions. Sampling captured repertoires only after the peak T cell response.

Here immunoSEQ multiplex PCR was the method, and the copy in TCRdb shows in-frame clones only, minus some. The table has 95,000 to 150,000 clones, around 90% seen once; the top ten hold approximately 8.4%. Comments on this clone: Its antigen remains unknown.

This specimen consisted of peripheral blood, obtained on day 0 of AZD1222 vaccination. The source is an adult in good health.

In nucleotides, the CDR3 is TGCGCCACCACCCCCGGGACAGGGAACACCGGGGAGCTGTTTTTT. Translation gives CATTPGTGNTGELFF. The chain is built from TRBV5-1 and TRBJ2-2; TRBD1 matches at 8 bases. The germline CDR1 and CDR2 sequences are SGHRS and YFSETQ. Germline trimming cut 9 bases from V and 1 base from J; bases unmatched to any gene: 8. The CDR3 is 15 residues long.